These 18 T cell receptor beta chains were sequenced from one sample in a study of blood T cell repertoires in COVID-19. Some clones are missing from TCRdb's copy, which holds only in-frame ones; the method was immunoSEQ multiplex PCR. Counted here are 150,000 to 200,000 clones, 84% occurring once; the ten biggest clones make up about 14%. What was sequenced was peripheral blood. The receptors come from a woman in her sixties or seventies with COVID-19, enrolled during active disease.

V and J are TRBV28 and TRBJ1-3; 11 bases are shared with TRBD1. The V segment lost 6 bases and the J segment 1 base; nucleotides outside the gene matches: 5. Germline V CDR1 and CDR2: MDHEN, SYDVKM. This CDR3 is 16 amino acids long. CDR3 in DNA: TGTGCCAGCAGCCCCGGGACAGGGGGTTCTGGAAACACCATATATTTT. Encoded protein: CASSPGTGGSGNTIYF. The full variable domain, completed using reference TRBV28 and TRBJ1-3, is DVKVTQSSRYLVKRTGEKVFLECVQDMDHENMFWYRQDPGLGLRLIYFSYDVKMKEKGDIPEGYSVSREKKERFSLILESASTNQTSMYLCASSPGTGGSGNTIYFGEGSWLTVV.

CDR3 nucleotides: TGTGCCATCAGTGAGTCTTTAGCTAGCGGGGTGGCGGGACACAATGAGCAGTTCTTC. Protein: CAISESLASGVAGHNEQFF. The V call is TRBV10-3, the J call TRBJ2-1, with 9 bases aligning to TRBD2. CDR1 and CDR2 (germline): ENHRY, SYGVKD. With V trimmed by 0 bases and J by 5 bases, 14 bases remained unmatched. The CDR3 is 19 amino acids.

V is TRBV3-1 (or the pseudogene TRBV3-2) and J is TRBJ2-2, with D possibly matching TRBD1 (6 bases). Germline loops: CDR1 LGHDT, CDR2 YNNKEL (reference sequence). Trimming removed 3 bases from V and 0 bases from J, with 17 bases in between. The CDR3 has 18 residues. CDR3 loop: CASSHQGSIPANTGELFF. DNA of the CDR3: TGTGCCAGCAGCCATCAGGGGTCTATACCCGCGAACACCGGGGAGCTGTTTTTT.

The rearrangement uses TRBV10-3 and TRBJ1-1; no firm D call. V was pared by 6 bases and J by 0 bases, with 11 bases between. CDR1 is ENHRY and CDR2 is SYGVKD in the germline V gene. This CDR3 spans 14 amino acids. CDR3 region: CAISLQFMNTEAFF. As DNA, the CDR3 is TGTGCCATCAGCTTACAGTTCATGAACACTGAAGCTTTCTTT.

This clone occurred a few times. The genes are TRBV5-4 and TRBJ2-7; 7 bases fit TRBD2. The junction had 7 bases not matched to a gene; V was cut back by 4 bases and J by 0 bases. This CDR3 contains 15 residues. Germline values: CDR1 SGHNT, CDR2 YYREEE (reference sequence). This chain's CDR3 is CASSPRAGTSYEQYF. CDR3 bases: TGTGCCAGCAGCCCCAGAGCGGGAACCTCCTACGAGCAGTACTTC.

The chain joins TRBV5-1 to TRBJ2-5; TRBD1 might be the D (5 bases). Germline V gene lookup returns CDR1 SGHRS and CDR2 YFSETQ. The CDR3 sequence is 12 residues long. Trimming cost V 3 bases and J 2 bases, with 5 bases left between them. DNA of the CDR3: TGCGCCAGCAGCTCAGGGCAAGAGACCCAGTACTTC. The encoded protein is CASSSGQETQYF.

The chain combines TRBV7-8 with TRBJ2-1; D unclear. Trimming removed 5 bases from V and 0 bases from J, with 17 bases in between. Germline values: CDR1 SGHVS, CDR2 FQNEAQ. The CDR3 runs 17 residues. The CDR3 coding sequence is TGTGCCAGCAGCCCGAGTACAGACCTTATCTCCTACAATGAGCAGTTCTTC. It yields the protein CASSPSTDLISYNEQFF.

This clone was found once. The chain uses TRBV28 and TRBJ2-7, with TRBD2 matching 8 bases. The CDR3 is made up of 16 amino acids. Germline V CDR1 and CDR2: MDHEN, SYDVKM. After removal of 4 bases from V and 2 bases from J, the junction contained 10 bases not matched to a gene. The CDR3 region has the DNA TGTGCCAGCAGTTACCTAGATAGCGGGACTGCCTACGAGCAGTACTTC. Protein product: CASSYLDSGTAYEQYF. The complete variable domain, with remaining parts taken from reference TRBV28 and TRBJ2-7, reads DVKVTQSSRYLVKRTGEKVFLECVQDMDHENMFWYRQDPGLGLRLIYFSYDVKMKEKGDIPEGYSVSREKKERFSLILESASTNQTSMYLCASSYLDSGTAYEQYFGPGTRLTVT.

The chain couples TRBV6-6 to TRBJ1-4; D perhaps matches TRBD1 (6 bases). The V end was cut by 2 bases, the J end by 7 bases, with 8 bases between. CDR3 length: 13 residues. Germline V CDR1 and CDR2: MNHNY, SVGAGI (reference sequence). The CDR3 here is CASSYRGGEKLFF. CDR3 in DNA: TGTGCCAGCAGTTACAGGGGGGGTGAAAAACTGTTTTTT.

The V gene is TRBV5-6, the J gene TRBJ1-1; tentative D call: TRBD1 (6 bases). Germline assignment: CDR1 SGHDT and CDR2 YYEEEE. CDR3 size: 13 residues. The V and J ends lost 0 bases and 8 bases respectively, with 11 bases between them. CDR3 loop: CASSLGQGMEAFF. The CDR3 coding sequence is TGTGCCAGCAGCTTGGGCCAGGGGATGGAAGCTTTCTTT.

This chain connects TRBV6-2 or TRBV6-3 to TRBJ2-7; 14 nucleotides align to TRBD2. This CDR3 is built from 15 residues. CDR1 and CDR2 (germline): MNHEY, SVGEGT. V shed 6 bases and J 6 bases; nucleotides not matched to a gene: 7. This CDR3 is CASSRLAGGPGEQYF. The CDR3 DNA is TGTGCCAGCAGCCGACTAGCGGGAGGGCCGGGCGAGCAGTACTTC.

This sequence joins TRBV30 and TRBJ1-5, with D tentatively TRBD1 (6 bases). The CDR3 covers 14 residues. Germline V gene lookup returns CDR1 GTSNPN and CDR2 SVGIG (reference sequence). Trimming removed 2 bases at V and 3 bases at J, with 11 bases between. The CDR3 nucleotides are TGTGCCTGGAGTTCAGGGGAATCCAATCAGCCCCAGCATTTT. It translates to CAWSSGESNQPQHF.

The chain couples TRBV3-1 (or the pseudogene TRBV3-2) to TRBJ2-3, with D possibly matching TRBD2 (6 bases). Germline V gives CDR1 LGHDT, CDR2 YNNKEL (reference sequence). This CDR3 has 13 residues. Deletions cut 2 bases from V and 6 bases from J, with 9 bases between. The CDR3 region is CASSQRGRDTQYF. The CDR3 nucleotides read TGTGCCAGCAGCCAACGGGGGAGGGATACGCAGTATTTT.

The rearrangement links TRBV30 to TRBJ2-7, with D maybe TRBD1 (6 bases). This CDR3 region has 12 residues. Trimming removed 2 bases at V and 4 bases at J, with 9 bases between. From germline, CDR1 is GTSNPN and CDR2 SVGIG (reference sequence). CDR3 residues: CAWSQQGYEQYF. CDR3 nucleotide sequence: TGTGCCTGGAGTCAACAGGGATACGAGCAGTACTTC.

The rearrangement links TRBV2 to TRBJ1-3, with a weak D call TRBD1 (5 bases). Germline V lookup: CDR1 SNHLY, CDR2 FYNNEI. Trimming left V 6 bases short and J 0 bases short, with 18 bases between. This CDR3 region has 17 residues. As DNA, the CDR3 is TGTGCCAGCAGCGGACGACAGCTCTCTGACTCTGGAAACACCATATATTTT. Residues: CASSGRQLSDSGNTIYF.

This clone was seen once. This sequence joins TRBV6-5 and TRBJ1-1, with 7 bases lining up with TRBD1. Per germline, CDR1 MNHEY and CDR2 SVGAGI. This CDR3 has 12 amino acids. V was clipped by 6 bases and J by 9 bases; unmatched bases: 7. CDR3 sequence: CASSIGQDKAFF. The DNA for the CDR3 is TGTGCCAGCAGCATCGGACAGGACAAAGCTTTCTTT.

The chain recombines TRBV19 with TRBJ1-4, with 8 bases that match TRBD1. CDR3 size: 21 residues. V lost 6 bases to trimming and J lost 0 bases; unmatched junction nucleotides: 21. From germline, CDR1 is LNHDA and CDR2 SQIVND (reference sequence). CDR3 sequence (DNA): TGTGCCAGTAGCCTAAGGGGACAGGCTCAAATGATCTCTGCAACTAATGAAAAACTGTTTTTT. Translated, it gives CASSLRGQAQMISATNEKLFF.

The V gene is TRBV28, the J gene TRBJ1-2, with TRBD1 identical over 8 bases. Trimming removed 10 bases from V and 4 bases from J; junction bases left unmatched: 8. The length of the CDR3 is 13 residues. CDR1 is MDHEN, CDR2 SYDVKM, per germline. The CDR3 region is CATRQGAGYGYTF. CDR3 DNA: TGTGCCACCCGTCAGGGGGCTGGCTATGGCTACACCTTC.